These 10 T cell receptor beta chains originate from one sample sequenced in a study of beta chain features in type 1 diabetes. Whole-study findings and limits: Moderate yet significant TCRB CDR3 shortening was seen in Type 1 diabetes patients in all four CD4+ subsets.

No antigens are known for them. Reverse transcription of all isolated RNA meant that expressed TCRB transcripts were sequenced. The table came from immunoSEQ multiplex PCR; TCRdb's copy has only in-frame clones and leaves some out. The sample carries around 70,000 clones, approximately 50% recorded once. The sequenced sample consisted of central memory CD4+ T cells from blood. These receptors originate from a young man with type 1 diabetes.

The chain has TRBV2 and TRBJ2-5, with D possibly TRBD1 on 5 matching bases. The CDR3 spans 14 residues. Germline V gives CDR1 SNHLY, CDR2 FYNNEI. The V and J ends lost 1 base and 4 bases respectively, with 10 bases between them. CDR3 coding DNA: TGTGCCAGCAGTGAAGGGGCAGGGCCAGAGACCCAGTACTTC. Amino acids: CASSEGAGPETQYF.

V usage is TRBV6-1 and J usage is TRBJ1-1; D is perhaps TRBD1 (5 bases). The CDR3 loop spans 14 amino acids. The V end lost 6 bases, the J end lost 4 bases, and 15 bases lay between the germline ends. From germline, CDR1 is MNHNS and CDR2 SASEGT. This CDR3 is CASSDLRGRTEAFF. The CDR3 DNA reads TGTGCCAGCAGCGACCTAAGGGGCCGCACTGAAGCTTTCTTT.

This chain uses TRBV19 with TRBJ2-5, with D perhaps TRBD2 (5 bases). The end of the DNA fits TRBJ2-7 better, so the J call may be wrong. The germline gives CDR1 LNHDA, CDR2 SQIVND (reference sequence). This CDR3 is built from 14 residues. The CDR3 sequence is CASSISRAVYEQYF. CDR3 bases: TGTGCCAGTAGTATTTCGAGGGCGGTCTACGAGCAGTACTTC.

The CDR3 region has the DNA TGTGCCAGCAGTCCCCCGGTAGCGGGGACAGATACGCAGTATTTT. Amino acid sequence: CASSPPVAGTDTQYF. V is TRBV6-1 and J is TRBJ2-3; 8 nucleotides match TRBD2. The ends lost 5 bases at V and 3 bases at J; junction bases unmatched: 7. Germline-derived CDR1 and CDR2 are MNHNS and SASEGT. The length of the CDR3 is 15 residues.

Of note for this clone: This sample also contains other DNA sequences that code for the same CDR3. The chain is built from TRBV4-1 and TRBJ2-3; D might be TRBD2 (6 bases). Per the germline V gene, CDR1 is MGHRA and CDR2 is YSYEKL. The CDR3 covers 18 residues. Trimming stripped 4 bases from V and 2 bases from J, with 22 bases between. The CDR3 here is CASSLTRGTGDVTDTQYF. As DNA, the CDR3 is TGCGCCAGCAGCCTCACACGAGGTACGGGAGACGTCACAGATACGCAGTATTTT.

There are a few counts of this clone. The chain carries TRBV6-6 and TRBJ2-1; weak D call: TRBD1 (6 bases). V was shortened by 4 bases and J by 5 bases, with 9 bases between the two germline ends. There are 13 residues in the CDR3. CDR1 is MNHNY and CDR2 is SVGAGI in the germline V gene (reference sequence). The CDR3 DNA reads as TGTGCCAGCAGTTCCCGACAGGACAATGAGCAGTTCTTC. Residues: CASSSRQDNEQFF.

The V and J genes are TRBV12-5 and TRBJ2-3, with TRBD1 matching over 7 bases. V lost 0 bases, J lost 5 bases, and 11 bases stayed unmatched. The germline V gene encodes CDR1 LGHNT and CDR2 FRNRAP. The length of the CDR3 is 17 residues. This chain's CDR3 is CASGLVPKTGNQDTQYF. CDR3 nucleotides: TGTGCTAGTGGTTTGGTACCTAAGACAGGGAATCAAGATACGCAGTATTTT.

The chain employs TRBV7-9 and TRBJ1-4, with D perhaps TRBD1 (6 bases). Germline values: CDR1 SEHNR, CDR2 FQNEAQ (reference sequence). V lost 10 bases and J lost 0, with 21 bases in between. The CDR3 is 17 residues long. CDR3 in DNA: TGTGCCACCGGACGGCTGGGGGCTAGGACAACTAATGAAAAACTGTTTTTT. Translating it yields CATGRLGARTTNEKLFF.

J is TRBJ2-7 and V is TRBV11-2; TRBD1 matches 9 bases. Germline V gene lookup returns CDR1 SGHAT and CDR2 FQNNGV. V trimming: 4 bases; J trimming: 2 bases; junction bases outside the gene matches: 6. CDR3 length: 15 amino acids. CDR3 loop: CASSSGTGRTYEQYF. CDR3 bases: TGTGCCAGCAGCTCTGGGACAGGGAGGACCTACGAGCAGTACTTC.

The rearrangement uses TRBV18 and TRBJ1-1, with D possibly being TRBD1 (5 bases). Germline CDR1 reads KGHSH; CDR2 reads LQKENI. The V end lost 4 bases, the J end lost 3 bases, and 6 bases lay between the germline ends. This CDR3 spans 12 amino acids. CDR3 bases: TGTGCCAGCTCACTCAGGGACACTGAAGCTTTCTTT. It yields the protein CASSLRDTEAFF.